This TCR beta chain appears in the sequencing data of a study of cytomegalovirus exposure and HLA in healthy donors (TCRdb year 2017). General notes on the study: According to an earlier analysis of 587 of the donors, about 190 million T cells yielded 120 million or so unique TCR beta sequences and 276 Gb of sequence data. An early release that covered some 640 HLA-typed donors contained 300 to 350 gigabases of sequencing data and approximately 85 million unique TCR sequences. Of the roughly 390 genotyped donors, 75% to 85% were placed in the genetic ancestry cluster associated with self-reported Caucasian donors. The study aimed to test whether cataloging public T cell receptors could reveal signatures of past pathogen exposure. Using immunosequencing, the study profiled T cell repertoires from about 620 subjects and related those repertoires to cytomegalovirus serostatus. A separate validation cohort of approximately 120 different subjects was used in addition to the approximately 640-subject first cohort. The study combined high-throughput TCR immunosequencing, statistical association of individual TCRs with disease status, and machine learning to predict cytomegalovirus infection status. To study patterns of TCR occurrence, a later analysis re-analyzed previously published TCR beta repertoires from 666 donors and added high-resolution HLA genotyping. Rather than using new phenotypic data, the later analysis identified candidate immune exposures from TCR beta sequences and from how often those sequences occurred across donors. To decide whether each TCR beta V gene segment behaved as functional or pseudogenic, an earlier analysis of some 580 of the donors relied on high-throughput TCR beta sequencing. Alongside the repertoire data, information on donor age, sex, ethnicity and CMV serostatus was compiled. In a later genetic analysis, genome-wide SNP genotypes for about three fifths of the roughly 670 donors were used, and that subset was treated as a discovery cohort. All discovery cohort repertoires had been generated using a single sequencing platform. Class I and class II HLA loci were covered by the typing at four-digit resolution. Typing coverage differed by locus: A, B, C, DRB1 and DQB1 were typed in about 620-640 donors, DQA1 in about 510, DPA1 in around 580, and DPB1 in just under 490. Roughly 5 DR-DQ haplotypes were handled as single units for association and clustering, since linkage in the cohort was strong. Across around 400 genotyped donors of the cohort, an average of roughly 230,000 unique TCR beta nucleotide sequences per donor were sequenced, and roughly 17% of those sequences were non-productive. The investigation overall reported the following: A later genetic analysis associated a missense DCLRE1C variant with V-gene and J-gene trimming of TCR beta chains, and an independent cohort replicated the association. A later genetic analysis reported fewer N-insertions in productive TCRs among donors in an Asian-associated ancestry cluster than the roughly 650-donor mean. When HLA alleles, especially DR and DQ, strongly co-occurred, attributing TCR associations to individual alleles was difficult. The presence/absence analyses assumed that sequencing depth was roughly uniform across donors, and that assumption may not be true. Because some donors lacked HLA typing at each locus, the association tests relied only on the typed subset. In a later analysis, HLA-associated TCR beta chains were found to be more clonally expanded and to have lower generation probabilities than equally common non-associated chains. An earlier analysis of several hundred of the donors showed that most TCR beta V segments appeared in productive rearrangements either about 87% or about 30% of the time, which broadly matched IMGT annotations. A further reported finding was that TCR beta sequences accurately predicted the HLA-A and HLA-B alleles for most subjects in the first cohort. The only immune exposure information available for the cohort was CMV serostatus. In a later analysis, several top co-occurrence clusters were reported to appear linked to parvovirus B19, influenza, CMV and Epstein-Barr virus. Correlated functional status among segregating V segments might be attributable to linkage disequilibrium, but an unknown experimental factor could not be ruled out. This cohort had only TCR beta chains sequenced, and the lack of alpha or paired-chain data limited which features could be detected. Fewer than 20 rarely observed V segments, including chromosome 9 orphons, were excluded from the earlier analysis of a few hundred of the donors because counts were too low. Cytomegalovirus status was reported to be diagnosed by the classifier with high specificity and sensitivity in both the original and validation cohorts. Most CMV-associated TCR beta chains appeared to be HLA-restricted in a later analysis, and the HLA associations seemed to be driven largely by CMV exposure. Because the 87-base-pair reads could not distinguish some IMGT-functional V segments, including TRBV6-2 and TRBV6-3, those segments were excluded. Across donors, most TCR sequences were observed very rarely, whereas some public TCRs were present in many individuals. In vitro tests confirmed that a few of the cytomegalovirus-associated TCR beta chains recognize cytomegalovirus antigens. According to the authors, the approach could potentially be generalized to other disease states and immunological phenotypes. According to a later analysis, TCR association rates differed among HLA loci, with DRB1 alleles showing the most associated TCRs and HLA-C alleles showing the fewest. In the study, about 150 TCR beta chains were listed as associated with cytomegalovirus. A later analysis associated about 16,000 TCR beta sequences with specific HLA alleles at a false discovery rate of 0.05. A cluster of highly shared sequence variants was judged likely to represent a technical artifact of the sequencing pipeline.

The cohort consisted of 666 healthy bone marrow donors. Cohort members were all nominally healthy when sampled, although unrecorded immune exposures were likely present. The donor tested CMV seronegative and was one of the 352 seronegative cohort members. Every donor gave a peripheral blood sample, and the peripheral blood mononuclear cells from that sample were used for TCR beta sequencing. Genomic DNA extraction from the blood cell samples was performed with the Qiagen DNeasy Blood Extraction Kit. As regards this clone: It has no known antigen specificity. No much larger clone is present one base from it, and per-base qualities are unavailable.

Libraries were prepared through the immunoSEQ multiplex PCR assay. For the multiplex PCR, a mixture combining 60 forward primers for TCR Vbeta segments and 13 reverse primers for TCR Jbeta segments was used. Amplification of the CDR3 region of rearranged TCR beta genes was performed with a multiplex PCR assay on genomic DNA. On the Illumina HiSeq System, the amplified TCR beta libraries were sequenced as 87-base-pair reads. In the paper's pipeline: Across the 500 to 750 repertoires, a later analysis counted 60 million to 90 million unique TCR beta chains, around 10 million of which were shared by at least two donors. Raw reads were error-corrected and collapsed into unique sequences by a nearest-neighbor algorithm in which closely related sequences were merged to remove PCR and sequencing errors. Alignment of CDR3 sequences to IMGT reference sequences was used to assign V, D and J gene segments. For a sequence to be retained, at least a six-nucleotide match to both a V gene segment and a J gene segment was required. Rearrangements were called productive when the CDR3 lacked stop codons and stayed in frame with V and J; all others were non-productive. CDR3 was defined by IMGT convention, running from the second conserved V-encoded cysteine to the conserved J-encoded phenylalanine. The earlier analysis of some 600 of the donors excluded sequences that lacked an unambiguous match to a single V gene segment. In an earlier analysis of approximately 590 of the donors, V segments were called functional above 56.7% productive rearrangements and were called segregating when the between-donor standard deviation exceeded 5%. To diagnose cytomegalovirus status from the catalog of TCR beta chain sequences, a statistical classification framework was built. In a later analysis, V and J genes were assigned by comparing TCR nucleotide sequences against IMGT/GENE-DB human TR gene sequences. The TCRdist pipeline was used in a later analysis to assign CDR3 sequences and most-parsimonious VDJ recombination scenarios. A later analysis defined each TCR beta chain by its CDR3 amino acid sequence plus V-gene family, and excluded reads lacking a unique V-gene family. A later analysis removed 550 to 700 highly shared, low-generation-probability nucleotide sequences to deal with suspected cross-contamination and a sequencing artifact. For each public chain, a later analysis derived a clonal expansion index from normalized ranks of inferred template counts within each repertoire. In a later analysis, generation probabilities were computed with a VDJ recombination model fitted to out-of-frame rearrangements, and the resulting probabilities were checked against IGoR. Hypergeometric tests were used in a later analysis to score TCR-TCR, TCR-HLA and TCR-CMV co-occurrence, with a repertoire-size bias correction applied to the TCR pairs. False discovery rates were estimated in a later analysis by permuting HLA or CMV assignments 20 times. In a later analysis, co-occurring TCRs were grouped with DBSCAN, and TCRdist sequence similarity was added when clustering was performed within HLA-allele-positive subsets. Repertoires with fewer than 30,000 or more than 120,000 public chains were left out of co-occurrence clustering, as were a handful of repertoires with anomalous nucleotide sharing. The immuneACCESS repertoire file appears here via TCRdb, limited to in-frame rearrangements. These files lack a portion of the clones; in checked studies, under half of the deficit traces to unresolved V genes, and the cause of the others is not known. That table supplies the V and J calls and clone size; D and trimming were determined from the DNA. This sample comprises about 130,000 clones, about 8.5% of them detected only once. The ten largest account for under 7% of the sample.

The germline V gene encodes CDR1 SGHDT and CDR2 YYEEEE. V and J lose 3 bases and 8 bases, and a span of 14 bases separates them. Measured from the cysteine to the phenylalanine, the CDR3 is 14 residues long. The only DNA kept is the CDR3, 42 bases in frame from the first base. Sequencing input: PBMCs. The sequence links TRBV5-6 to TRBJ1-4; the D gene assignment is ambiguous. The TCR comes from a man in his forties in good health and CMV-seronegative. The DNA sequence is TGTGCCAGCAGCTCCGGGAGCCAAAACGAAAAACTGTTTTTT. Translated, it gives CASSSGSQNEKLFF.